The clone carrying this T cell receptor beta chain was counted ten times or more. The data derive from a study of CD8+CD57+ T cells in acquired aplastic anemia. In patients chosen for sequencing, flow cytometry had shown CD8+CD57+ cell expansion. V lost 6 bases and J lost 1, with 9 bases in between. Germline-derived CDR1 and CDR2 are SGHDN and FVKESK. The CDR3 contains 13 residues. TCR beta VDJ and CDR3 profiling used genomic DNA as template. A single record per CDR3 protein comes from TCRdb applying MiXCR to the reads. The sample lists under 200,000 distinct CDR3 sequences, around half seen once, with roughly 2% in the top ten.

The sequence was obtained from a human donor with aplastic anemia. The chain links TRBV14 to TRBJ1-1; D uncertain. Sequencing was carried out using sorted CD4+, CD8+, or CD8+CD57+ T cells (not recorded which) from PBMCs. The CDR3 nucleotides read TGTGCCAGCAGTCTGGGGAGGAACACTGAAGCTTTCTTT. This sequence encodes CASSLGRNTEAFF.